The clone carrying this T cell receptor (beta chain) was seen ten or more times. Relying on iRepertoire HTBI primers and Arm-PCR of CDR3 regions, the team built TCR beta libraries. MiXCR, applied by TCRdb to the multiplex PCR reads, yields one record per CDR3 protein. The profile shows 550,000 or so distinct CDR3 sequences, approximately 12% of them singletons. This record comes from a study of regulatory T cells in long-lasting Graves disease. Trimming removed 3 bases from V and 4 bases from J; junction bases left unmatched: 5. CDR1 and CDR2 from the germline V gene are SGHAT and FQNNGV. The CDR3 runs to 14 residues. Time point reported: newly diagnosed GD, antithyroid drugs for less than 3 months. PBMC-extracted RNA yielded the TCR library. This sample also belongs to another study, concerning T cells in Graves' hyperthyroidism and ophthalmopathy. Per that study: Blood samples included most of the expanded thyroid clonotypes exceeding 0.001.

This specimen was peripheral blood mononuclear cells (PBMCs), taken at new diagnosis, from a patient treated with antithyroid drugs. The chain carries TRBV11-2 and TRBJ2-7; 8 positions agree with TRBD2. The TCR originated in a woman aged 25 to 39 with Graves disease. This CDR3 reads CASSLSGGSYEQYF. The DNA of the CDR3 is TGTGCCAGCAGCTTGAGCGGGGGATCATACGAGCAGTACTTC.